The 14 T cell receptor beta chains below were found in one sample sequenced in a study of post-analysis software for immune sequencing data. Study-wide findings and caveats: In patients, five TRBV segments were more frequent than in controls, with TRBV5-6, TRBV5-1 and TRBV20-1 among them.

Their recognized antigens are unknown. Prepared libraries of TCR beta cDNA carried unique molecular identifiers. MiXCR was run by TCRdb on the PCR reads, yielding one entry per CDR3 protein. The table has about 200,000 distinct CDR3 sequences, about 30% seen once. The sequencing sample was made of blood. The receptors were sampled from a girl aged 2-17 years with multiple sclerosis.

V usage is TRBV29-1 and J usage is TRBJ2-7; D perhaps matches TRBD1 (5 bases). The CDR3 runs 12 residues. With 0 bases removed from V and 13 bases from J, the gap between germline ends came to 16 bases. Germline CDR1 reads SQVTM; CDR2 reads ANQGSEA. The CDR3 spells CSVEDKGQGHYF. The DNA for the CDR3 is TGCAGCGTTGAAGATAAAGGTCAGGGCCACTACTTC.

Of note for this clonotype: A junction end diverges from the germline sequence, so it may reflect a read error. The chain recombines TRBV5-1 with TRBJ2-7, with 9 bases aligning to TRBD1. Per the germline V gene, CDR1 is SGHRS and CDR2 is YFSETQ. The CDR3 loop spans 16 amino acids. CDR3 sequence reads: CASSLAEGQGSSEQYF. For the CDR3, the DNA is TGCGCCAGCAGCTTGGCTGAGGGACAGGGTTCCTCCGAGCAGTACTTC.

The chain joins TRBV28 to TRBJ2-2; D is tentatively TRBD1 or TRBD2 (6 bases each). The CDR3 consists of 15 residues. The V and J ends lost 6 bases and 6 bases respectively, with 17 bases between them. Germline values: CDR1 MDHEN, CDR2 SYDVKM. Written as DNA, the CDR3 is TGTGCCAGCAGCCCCCCCCGGGGGCATGCCGGGGAGCTGTTTTTT. It translates to CASSPPRGHAGELFF.

This chain connects TRBV19 to TRBJ2-5, with D possibly matching TRBD2 (6 bases). V shed 9 bases and J shed 2 bases, with 16 bases lying between them. CDR1 LNHDA and CDR2 SQIVND come from the germline V gene (reference sequence). The CDR3 is 14 amino acids. The CDR3 reads CASNTPGLQETQYF. CDR3 sequence (DNA): TGTGCCAGCAATACTCCGGGACTGCAAGAGACCCAGTACTTC.

In the case of this clonotype: This could be a read error, since a much larger clone is one nucleotide away. This chain links TRBV2 with TRBJ2-3; perhaps TRBD2 as D (6 bases). The CDR3 consists of 14 residues. Germline V lookup: CDR1 SNHLY, CDR2 FYNNEI. Trimming cost V 6 bases and J 4 bases, with 14 bases left between them. CDR3 amino acids: CASRGGVSADTQYF. DNA for the CDR3: TGTGCCAGCAGGGGGGGAGTGTCCGCAGATACGCAGTATTTT.

This clonotype was counted at least ten times. The chain uses TRBV29-1 and TRBJ1-1; no reliable D call. Trimming stripped 4 bases from V and 8 bases from J, with 11 bases between. The germline CDR1 and CDR2 sequences are SQVTM and ANQGSEA. The CDR3 runs 11 residues. CDR3 residues: CSVVRLGEAFF. The DNA for the CDR3 is TGCAGCGTTGTCCGCTTAGGGGAAGCTTTCTTT. Complete variable domain (other parts from reference TRBV29-1 and TRBJ1-1): SAVISQKPSRDICQRGTSLTIQCQVDSQVTMMFWYRQQPGQSLTLIATANQGSEATYESGFVIDKFPISRPNLTFSTLTVSNMSPEDSSIYLCSVVRLGEAFFGQGTRLTVV.

This sequence joins TRBV28 and TRBJ2-7, with D possibly being TRBD1 (5 bases). With 7 bases removed from V and 3 bases from J, the gap between germline ends came to 13 bases. The CDR3 is 13 amino acids. Germline V gives CDR1 MDHEN, CDR2 SYDVKM. The DNA of the CDR3 is TGTGCCAGCAACCTCGACAGACACTACGAGCAGTACTTC. It specifies CASNLDRHYEQYF. The full variable domain, rest sourced from reference TRBV28 and TRBJ2-7, is DVKVTQSSRYLVKRTGEKVFLECVQDMDHENMFWYRQDPGLGLRLIYFSYDVKMKEKGDIPEGYSVSREKKERFSLILESASTNQTSMYLCASNLDRHYEQYFGPGTRLTVT.

To note about this clonotype: This may be a read error, as it is one base from a much larger clone. The rearrangement joins TRBV28 to TRBJ2-5; no firm D call. The CDR3 is 15 residues long. V was cut by 2 bases and J by 11 bases, with 21 bases left in between. Germline-derived CDR1 and CDR2 are MDHEN and SYDVKM. DNA of the CDR3: TGTGCCAGCAGTTTACTAGATCCGGTCGAGAATGAGCAGTACTTC. This translates into CASSLLDPVENEQYF.

CDR3 DNA: TGTGCCAGCAGCCAAGCAAGCGGGAGGGCCCACGGGGAGCTGTTTTTT. The encoded protein is CASSQASGRAHGELFF. This sequence joins TRBV4-2 and TRBJ2-2; 10 nucleotides match TRBD2. The CDR3 is 16 residues long. Trimming at V came to 1 base and at J to 7 bases, leaving 6 bases not matched to a gene. Germline V CDR1 and CDR2: LGHNA, YNFKEQ.

This clonotype was seen only a few times. The CDR3 reads CASSERATGELFF. The CDR3 DNA follows: TGTGCCAGCAGTGAAAGGGCGACCGGGGAGCTGTTTTTT. The gene calls are TRBV2 and TRBJ2-2; D gene unclear. This CDR3 spans 13 amino acids. V shed 2 bases and J shed 5 bases, with 6 bases lying between them. Per germline, CDR1 SNHLY and CDR2 FYNNEI. Full variable domain (rest looked up from reference TRBV2 and TRBJ2-2): EPEVTQTPSHQVTQMGQEVILRCVPISNHLYFYWYRQILGQKVEFLVSFYNNEISEKSEIFDDQFSVERPDGSNFTLKIRSTKLEDSAMYFCASSERATGELFFGEGSRLTVL.

The genes are TRBV20-1 and TRBJ2-6; D is undetermined. Germline CDR1 is DFQATT and CDR2 is SNEGSKA (reference sequence). V lost 3 bases and J lost 0, with 24 bases in between. The CDR3 is 20 amino acids. DNA of the CDR3: TGCAGTGCTAGGTGGAGAGAGTACCTAACCCCCAACTCTGGGGCCAACGTCCTGACTTTC. Protein: CSARWREYLTPNSGANVLTF.

This clonotype was seen at least ten times. The J gene is TRBJ2-3, the V gene TRBV9; no clear D gene. The CDR3 runs to 13 residues. Germline V gene data show CDR1 as SGDLS and CDR2 as YYNGEE. Trimming stripped 4 bases from V and 1 base from J, with 7 bases between. DNA of the CDR3: TGTGCCAGCAGCCCCCCCGGCACAGATACGCAGTATTTT. Its translation: CASSPPGTDTQYF.

The CDR3 DNA is TGCAGTGCTAGACTTCTGGCGGGGGGATTCACAGATACGCAGTATTTT. Amino acids: CSARLLAGGFTDTQYF. V usage is TRBV20-1 and J usage is TRBJ2-3, with 8 bases fitting TRBD2. The CDR3 is made up of 16 amino acids. Germline trimming cut 2 bases from V and 2 bases from J; bases unmatched to any gene: 9. Germline CDR1 reads DFQATT; CDR2 reads SNEGSKA (reference sequence).

This clonotype showed up many times. The chain carries TRBV7-9 and TRBJ2-7; D possibly corresponds to TRBD1 (5 bases). Trimming stripped 7 bases from V and 2 bases from J, with 12 bases between. CDR3 size: 13 residues. Germline V CDR1 and CDR2: SEHNR, FQNEAQ (reference sequence). The CDR3 reads CASKTDITYEQYF. The CDR3 DNA is TGTGCCAGCAAGACGGACATCACCTACGAGCAGTACTTC.